The clone carrying this TCR beta chain showed up just once. This entry belongs to a study of blood T cell repertoires in COVID-19. For the study at large: The origin of the acute and convalescent COVID-19 samples was the United States, Italy and Spain. In each case, the material was cDNA or gDNA derived from T cells, B-cell-depleted T cells, or PBMCs.

The CDR3 length is 17 residues. Looked up from germline, CDR1 is SGHDN and CDR2 is FVKESK. Trimming at V came to 1 base and at J to 7 bases, leaving 11 bases not matched to a gene. Per the study methods: Amplification of reference gene primers was used by the study to estimate nucleated cell counts. Measured with immunoSEQ multiplex PCR; TCRdb has only the in-frame clones, and not every one. The D gene and trimming were derived from the DNA, and the V and J assignments and clone size from that table. The sample includes around 170,000 clones, roughly four fifths of them seen just once. The J gene is TRBJ2-1, the V gene TRBV14; 9 bases line up with TRBD2. Input material: peripheral blood. This TCR derives from a middle-aged woman with acute or convalescent COVID-19. The chain's CDR3 is CASSQVISGGRNNEQFF. CDR3 DNA: TGTGCCAGCAGCCAAGTCATTAGCGGGGGTCGAAATAATGAGCAGTTCTTC. The entire variable domain, with the rest obtained from reference TRBV14 and TRBJ2-1, is as follows: EAGVTQFPSHSVIEKGQTVTLRCDPISGHDNLYWYRRVMGKEIKFLLHFVKESKQDESGMPNNRFLAERTGGTYSTLKVQPAELEDSGVYFCASSQVISGGRNNEQFFGPGTRLTVL.